The next 21 T cell receptor beta chains were all read from a single sample in a study of cytomegalovirus exposure and HLA in healthy donors. The PCR employed 60 Vbeta primers together with 13 Jbeta primers. Profiled with immunoSEQ multiplex PCR; TCRdb holds only in-frame clones, not every one. The sample consists of around 160,000 clones, approximately 67% of them appearing once. Sequencing input: PBMCs. These receptors were collected from a woman under 30 in good health and CMV-seropositive.

The chain's CDR3 is CASSPTGTSGYTF. The CDR3 DNA is TGTGCCAGCAGTCCAACCGGGACAAGTGGCTACACCTTC. V is TRBV5-4 and J is TRBJ1-2; weak D call: TRBD1 (6 bases). Germline values: CDR1 SGHNT, CDR2 YYREEE (reference sequence). V was shortened by 5 bases and J by 7 bases, with 15 bases between the two germline ends. The CDR3 runs 13 residues. Filled out from reference TRBV5-4 and TRBJ1-2, the complete variable domain reads ETGVTQSPTHLIKTRGQQVTLRCSSQSGHNTVSWYQQALGQGPQFIFQYYREEENGRGNFPPRFSGLQFPNYSSELNVNALELDDSALYLCASSPTGTSGYTFGSGTRLTVV.

A remark on this clone: The junction and the germline gene differ at one end; a read error may be behind it. This chain uses TRBV15 with TRBJ1-5; 9 bases line up with TRBD1. CDR1 and CDR2 (germline): LNHNV, YYDKDF (reference sequence). The CDR3 covers 16 residues. In nucleotides, the CDR3 is TGTGCCACCAGCCGAGACCTGGGACAGGGCCGGCAGCCCCAGCATTTT. Translated, it gives CATSRDLGQGRQPQHF.

The chain links TRBV7-2 to TRBJ2-1; tentatively, D is TRBD1 (6 bases). This CDR3 spans 15 amino acids. CDR1 is SGHTA and CDR2 is FQGNSA in the germline V gene. Trimming pared 2 bases from V and 0 bases from J, leaving 8 bases between. The CDR3 bases are TGTGCCAGCAGCTTACGAGGGGGCTCCTACAATGAGCAGTTCTTC. Its protein product is CASSLRGGSYNEQFF.

The genes are TRBV27 and TRBJ1-6, with 7 positions matching TRBD1. V was pared by 11 bases and J by 7 bases, with 8 bases of the junction left unmatched. Germline V gene sequence: CDR1 MNHEY, CDR2 SMNVEV (reference sequence). The CDR3 contains 13 residues. CDR3 amino acids: CAGTTGNNSPLHF. CDR3 DNA sequence: TGTGCCGGGACGACAGGGAACAATTCACCCCTCCACTTT.

Only one count was recorded for this clone. The CDR3 DNA is TGTGCCAGTACCCCCACAGGGGGCGCGATATCACCCCTCCACTTT. Translated, it gives CASTPTGGAISPLHF. The chain links TRBV19 to TRBJ1-6; TRBD1 agrees at 9 bases. The ends lost 7 bases at V and 10 bases at J; junction bases unmatched: 11. CDR1 and CDR2 from the germline V gene are LNHDA and SQIVND (reference sequence). The CDR3 is 15 amino acids.

This chain connects TRBV5-4 to TRBJ1-2, with 7 bases that match TRBD1. V gave up 0 bases and J gave up 4 bases; unmatched junction bases: 9. Germline assignment: CDR1 SGHNT and CDR2 YYREEE (reference sequence). The CDR3 extends over 16 amino acids. The CDR3, as DNA: TGTGCCAGCAGCTTGGTGGGGAGACAGGGAGGCTATGGCTACACCTTC. It codes for CASSLVGRQGGYGYTF.

The genes are TRBV21-1 and TRBJ1-1; the table's D call of TRBD1 was not tested on the DNA. TRBV21-1 is flagged as a pseudogene. CDR3 size: 13 residues. The CDR3 sequence is CASSIQLNTEAFF. CDR3 DNA sequence: TGTGCCAGCAGCATACAGTTGAACACTGAAGCTTTCTTT.

The rearrangement uses TRBV9 and TRBJ2-2; 13 nucleotides line up with TRBD2. Germline V CDR1 and CDR2: SGDLS, YYNGEE. The CDR3 is 21 amino acids. V dropped 0 bases and J dropped 3; count of bases not matched to a gene: 14. The CDR3 here is CASSVELGLAGPRGDTGELFF. In DNA, the CDR3 is TGTGCCAGCAGCGTAGAACTGGGACTAGCGGGACCTAGGGGGGACACCGGGGAGCTGTTTTTT.

The chain recombines TRBV7-2 with TRBJ1-5; TRBD1 is a possible D gene (6 bases). From germline, CDR1 is SGHTA and CDR2 FQGNSA. Trimming took off 2 bases at V and 10 bases at J, with 9 bases between the two ends. The CDR3 is made up of 12 amino acids. The CDR3 DNA reads TGTGCCAGCAGCTTACAACAGGGTCCCCAGCATTTT. Protein: CASSLQQGPQHF.

Worth noting for this clone: Additional DNA sequences in this sample encode the identical CDR3. V gene TRBV7-9 combines with J gene TRBJ1-6; no reliable D call. Per germline, CDR1 SEHNR and CDR2 FQNEAQ (reference sequence). Trimming took 7 bases from V and 4 from J, leaving 8 bases between them. The CDR3 extends over 13 amino acids. In DNA form, the CDR3 reads TGTGCCAGCACACAGTCGTATAATTCACCCCTCCACTTT. Its protein product is CASTQSYNSPLHF.

The rearrangement joins TRBV29-1 to TRBJ1-1, with a possible D match to TRBD1 (5 bases). Germline CDR1 SQVTM, CDR2 ANQGSEA. V lost 5 bases and J lost 0, with 7 bases in between. The CDR3 consists of 12 residues. The CDR3 sequence: CSVKGMNTEAFF. The CDR3, as DNA: TGCAGCGTTAAGGGGATGAACACTGAAGCTTTCTTT.

J is TRBJ2-7 and V is TRBV7-2, with TRBD1 matching over 11 bases. The CDR3 runs to 15 residues. Unmatched junction bases numbered 7, after V lost 5 bases and J lost 4 bases. Germline loops: CDR1 SGHTA, CDR2 FQGNSA. CDR3 amino acids: CASSPGGTGGYEQYF. In nucleotides, the CDR3 is TGTGCCAGCAGCCCAGGGGGGACAGGGGGATACGAGCAGTACTTC.

The rearrangement joins TRBV6-1 to TRBJ2-1; 10 positions agree with TRBD2. V was clipped by 8 bases and J by 2 bases; unmatched bases: 3. The germline V gene has CDR1 MNHNS and CDR2 SASEGT. The CDR3 is 14 residues long. CDR3: CASWTSGAYNEQFF. The CDR3 nucleotides read TGTGCCAGCTGGACTAGCGGCGCCTACAATGAGCAGTTCTTC.

The rearrangement joins TRBV7-9 to TRBJ1-3; D not resolved. This CDR3 comprises 12 residues. The germline gives CDR1 SEHNR, CDR2 FQNEAQ (reference sequence). Trimming removed 2 bases from V and 8 bases from J, with 7 bases in between. The CDR3 DNA reads as TGTGCCAGCAGCTTATCGGGAGACACCATATATTTT. Amino acids: CASSLSGDTIYF.

CDR3 coding DNA: TGTGCCAGCAGCCCCATACAGGGGAACACCGGGGAGCTGTTTTTT. The encoded protein is CASSPIQGNTGELFF. This chain links TRBV5-4 with TRBJ2-2, with a weak D call TRBD1 (6 bases). Germline-derived CDR1 and CDR2 are SGHNT and YYREEE (reference sequence). The CDR3 length is 15 residues. The V end was cut by 4 bases, the J end by 1 base, with 11 bases between.

The rearrangement joins TRBV18 to TRBJ2-1; 7 bases are shared with TRBD2. V was clipped by 1 base and J by 15 bases; unmatched bases: 6. CDR1 is KGHSH and CDR2 is LQKENI in the germline V gene. The CDR3 loop spans 12 amino acids. CDR3 nucleotides: TGTGCCAGCTCACCACTCGCCGGGGAGGGGTTCTTC. As protein: CASSPLAGEGFF.

This clone has just a few counts. The chain carries TRBV6-5 and TRBJ1-2; D remains ambiguous. This CDR3 is 13 amino acids long. Germline-derived CDR1 and CDR2 are MNHEY and SVGAGI. The V end was cut by 6 bases, the J end by 0 bases, with 8 bases between. CDR3 amino acids: CASRPTTNYGYTF. The CDR3 nucleotides are TGTGCCAGCAGGCCTACTACTAACTATGGCTACACCTTC.

The chain has TRBV2 and TRBJ1-2; 8 nucleotides align to TRBD1. Trimming took 10 bases from V and 1 from J; bases not matched to a gene: 5. Per germline, CDR1 SNHLY and CDR2 FYNNEI. The CDR3 consists of 13 residues. The CDR3 is CATAGQDNYGYTF. The CDR3 DNA sequence: TGTGCCACCGCGGGACAGGATAACTATGGCTACACCTTC.

For the CDR3, the DNA is TGTGCCAGCAGCTTAGTCGGGGGTGAAGCTTTCTTT. Amino acid sequence: CASSLVGGEAFF. The chain has TRBV7-8 and TRBJ1-1, with D maybe TRBD1 (5 bases). The CDR3 loop spans 12 amino acids. Germline loops: CDR1 SGHVS, CDR2 FQNEAQ. Trimming stripped 1 base from V and 7 bases from J, with 7 bases between.

The gene calls are TRBV5-5 and TRBJ1-4; D is undetermined. Trimming left V 4 bases short and J 0 bases short, with 13 bases between. The CDR3 has 16 amino acids. Per the germline V gene, CDR1 is SGHKS and CDR2 is YYEKEE (reference sequence). The CDR3 reads CASSQKTGATNEKLFF. In DNA form, the CDR3 reads TGTGCCAGCAGCCAAAAGACGGGAGCAACTAATGAAAAACTGTTTTTT.

This chain joins TRBV27 and TRBJ1-5, with TRBD1 identical over 7 bases. The germline V gene encodes CDR1 MNHEY and CDR2 SMNVEV (reference sequence). Trimming took 5 bases from V and 3 from J; bases not matched to a gene: 10. This CDR3 region has 16 residues. CDR3 sequence (DNA): TGTGCCAGCAGTCGGACAGGTAGATTGGTCAATCAGCCCCAGCATTTT. Translation gives CASSRTGRLVNQPQHF.